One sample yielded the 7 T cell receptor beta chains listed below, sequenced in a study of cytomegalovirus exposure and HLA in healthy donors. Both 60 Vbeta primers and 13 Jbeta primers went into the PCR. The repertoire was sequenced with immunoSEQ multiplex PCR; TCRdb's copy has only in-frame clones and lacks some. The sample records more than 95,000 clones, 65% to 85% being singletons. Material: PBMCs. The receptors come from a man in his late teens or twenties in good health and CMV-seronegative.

In DNA, the CDR3 is TGTGCCAGCGCTCTCGTAGCGGGAGGGTCCTACGAGCAGTACTTC. This sequence encodes CASALVAGGSYEQYF. The chain carries TRBV6-4 and TRBJ2-7; 11 bases are shared with TRBD2. The V segment lost 8 bases and the J segment 1 base; nucleotides outside the gene matches: 7. CDR3 size: 15 residues. In germline, CDR1 is MRHNA, CDR2 SNTAGT.

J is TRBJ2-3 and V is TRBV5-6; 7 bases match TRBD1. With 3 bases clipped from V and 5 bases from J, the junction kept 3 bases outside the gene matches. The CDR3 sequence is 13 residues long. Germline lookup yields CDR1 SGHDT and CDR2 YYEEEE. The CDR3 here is CASSSGDRDTQYF. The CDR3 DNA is TGTGCCAGCAGCTCCGGGGACAGAGATACGCAGTATTTT.

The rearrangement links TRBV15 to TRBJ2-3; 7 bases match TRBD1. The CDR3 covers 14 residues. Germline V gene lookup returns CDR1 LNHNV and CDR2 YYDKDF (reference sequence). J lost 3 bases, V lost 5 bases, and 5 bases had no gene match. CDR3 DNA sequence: TGTGCCACCAGCTTCGCCAGGGGGACAGATACGCAGTATTTT. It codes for CATSFARGTDTQYF.

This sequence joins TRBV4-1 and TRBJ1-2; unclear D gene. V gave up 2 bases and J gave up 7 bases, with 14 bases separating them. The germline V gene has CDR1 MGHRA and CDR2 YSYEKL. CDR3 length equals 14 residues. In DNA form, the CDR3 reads TGCGCCAGCAGCCAATTGGCCTTCTCTTTTGGCTACACCTTC. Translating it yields CASSQLAFSFGYTF.

The CDR3 is CASSTQGGGNTIYF. Written as DNA, the CDR3 is TGTGCCAGCAGCACACAGGGGGGGGGAAACACCATATATTTT. The V call is TRBV28, the J call TRBJ1-3; 8 nucleotides agree with TRBD1. Germline trimming cut 6 bases from V and 4 bases from J; bases unmatched to any gene: 5. The CDR3 spans 14 residues. Germline-derived CDR1 and CDR2 are MDHEN and SYDVKM.

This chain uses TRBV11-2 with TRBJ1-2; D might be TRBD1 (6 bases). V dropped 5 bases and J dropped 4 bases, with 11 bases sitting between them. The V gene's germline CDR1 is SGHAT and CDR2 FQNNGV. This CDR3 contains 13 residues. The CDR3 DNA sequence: TGTGCCAGCAGCCAACAGGGTCCCTATGGCTACACCTTC. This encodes CASSQQGPYGYTF.

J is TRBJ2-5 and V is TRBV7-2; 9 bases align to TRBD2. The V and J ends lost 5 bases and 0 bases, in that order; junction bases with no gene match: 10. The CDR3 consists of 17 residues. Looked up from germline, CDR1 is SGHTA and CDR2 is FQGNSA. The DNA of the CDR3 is TGTGCCAGCAGCCAAACTCTACTAGCGGGTAACCAAGAGACCCAGTACTTC. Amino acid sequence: CASSQTLLAGNQETQYF.